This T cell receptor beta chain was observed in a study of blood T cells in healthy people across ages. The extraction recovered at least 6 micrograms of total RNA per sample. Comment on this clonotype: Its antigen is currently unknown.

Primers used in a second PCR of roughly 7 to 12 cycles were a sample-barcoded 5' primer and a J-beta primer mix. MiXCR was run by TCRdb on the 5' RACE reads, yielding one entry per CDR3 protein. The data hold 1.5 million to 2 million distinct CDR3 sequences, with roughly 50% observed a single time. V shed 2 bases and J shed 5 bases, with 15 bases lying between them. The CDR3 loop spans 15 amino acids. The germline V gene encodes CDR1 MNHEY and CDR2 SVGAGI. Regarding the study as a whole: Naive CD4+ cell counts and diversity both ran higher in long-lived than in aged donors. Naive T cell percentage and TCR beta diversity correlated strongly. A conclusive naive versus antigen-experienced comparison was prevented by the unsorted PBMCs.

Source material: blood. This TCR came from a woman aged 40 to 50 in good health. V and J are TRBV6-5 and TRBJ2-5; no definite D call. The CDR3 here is CASSYSRGLSETQYF. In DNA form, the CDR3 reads TGTGCCAGCAGTTACAGTCGCGGCTTGTCGGAGACCCAGTACTTC.